This paragraph covers one T cell receptor beta chain sequence. The sample originates from a study of blood T cell repertoires in COVID-19. Germline CDR1 MNHEY, CDR2 SVGAGI. The CDR3 has 13 residues. V shed 6 bases and J shed 6 bases, with 14 bases lying between them. Only in-frame clones appear in the TCRdb table, and some are missing; sequencing was by immunoSEQ multiplex PCR. The profile shows 140,000 or so clones, approximately 88% of them singletons. The TCR was taken from a man in his 60s with active or convalescent COVID-19. This rearrangement joins TRBV6-5 to TRBJ1-1, with D maybe TRBD1 (5 bases). Sequencing input: peripheral blood. The CDR3 sequence: CASSYKARAEAFF. CDR3 DNA sequence: TGTGCCAGCAGCTACAAAGCCAGGGCTGAAGCTTTCTTT.